The 20 T cell receptor beta chains in this list originate from one sample, sequenced in a study of cytomegalovirus exposure and HLA in healthy donors. With 60 Vbeta and 13 Jbeta primers, the PCR was carried out. Generated by immunoSEQ multiplex PCR, the TCRdb table keeps only in-frame clones and is missing some. The sample has some 200,000 clones, roughly 79% seen once; the top ten hold under 2%. The material sequenced was PBMCs. The receptors shown here come from a man in his late teens or twenties in good health and CMV-seronegative.

The rearrangement uses TRBV7-8 and TRBJ2-7, with 7 nucleotides matching TRBD2. Germline-derived CDR1 and CDR2 are SGHVS and FQNEAQ. The CDR3 totals 14 residues. Unmatched junction bases numbered 13, after V lost 8 bases and J lost 6 bases. The CDR3 coding sequence is TGTGCCAGCTCCGCGGGAGCGTCTTTTGGCGAGCAGTACTTC. Protein product: CASSAGASFGEQYF.

This sequence joins TRBV6-5 and TRBJ1-3; perhaps TRBD1 as D (6 bases). CDR1 and CDR2 from the germline V gene are MNHEY and SVGAGI. Trimming took 6 bases from V and 0 from J, leaving 9 bases between them. This CDR3 has 14 residues. Written as DNA, the CDR3 is TGTGCCAGCAGGGACAGATACTCTGGAAACACCATATATTTT. Protein: CASRDRYSGNTIYF.

The V and J genes are TRBV4-3 and TRBJ2-5, with D possibly TRBD2 on 5 matching bases. Per germline, CDR1 LGHNA and CDR2 YSLEER. The CDR3 runs 15 residues. The V end lost 8 bases, the J end lost 1 base, and 17 bases lay between the germline ends. The CDR3 nucleotides read TGCGCCAGCGCCGGGGAGCTCCGGGGCCAAGAGACCCAGTACTTC. Protein product: CASAGELRGQETQYF.

The chain links TRBV6-5 to TRBJ2-7; 7 nucleotides agree with TRBD2. The V and J ends lost 6 bases and 3 bases, in that order; junction bases with no gene match: 11. The CDR3 is made up of 15 amino acids. Per the germline V gene, CDR1 is MNHEY and CDR2 is SVGAGI. The chain's CDR3 is CASRPAGSLYYEQYF. Here the CDR3 DNA reads TGTGCCAGCAGGCCAGCGGGGTCCCTCTACTACGAGCAGTACTTC.

V and J are TRBV7-2 and TRBJ1-3; D gene uncertain. Trimming cost V 5 bases and J 0 bases, with 11 bases left between them. The germline gives CDR1 SGHTA, CDR2 FQGNSA. The CDR3 consists of 15 residues. For the CDR3, the DNA is TGTGCCAGCAGCCGAGACACGGCCTCTGGAAACACCATATATTTT. Encoded protein: CASSRDTASGNTIYF.

In nucleotides, the CDR3 is TGTGCCAGTAGTCCGACGGGACTCTACGAGCAGTACTTC. This gives the protein CASSPTGLYEQYF. The chain links TRBV19 to TRBJ2-7; the D gene is possibly TRBD2 (6 bases). Trimming removed 5 bases from V and 3 bases from J, with 11 bases in between. Germline CDR1 and CDR2: LNHDA and SQIVND (reference sequence). The CDR3 runs 13 residues. The entire variable domain, with the rest obtained from reference TRBV19 and TRBJ2-7, is as follows: DGGITQSPKYLFRKEGQNVTLSCEQNLNHDAMYWYRQDPGQGLRLIYYSQIVNDFQKGDIAEGYSVSREKKESFPLTVTSAQKNPTAFYLCASSPTGLYEQYFGPGTRLTVT.

CDR3 DNA: TGTGCCAGCAGCTTAGAACCGGGCGGGGATGAGCAGTTCTTC. Translating gives CASSLEPGGDEQFF. The J gene is TRBJ2-1, the V gene TRBV7-6; TRBD2 is a possible D gene (6 bases). The CDR3 has 14 amino acids. Trimming pared 1 base from V and 8 bases from J, leaving 12 bases between. CDR1 and CDR2 from the germline V gene are SGHVS and FNYEAQ. The whole variable domain, remainder taken from reference TRBV7-6 and TRBJ2-1, is GAGVSQSPRYKVTKRGQDVALRCDPISGHVSLYWYRQALGQGPEFLTYFNYEAQQDKSGLPNDRFSAERPEGSISTLTIQRTEQRDSAMYRCASSLEPGGDEQFFGPGTRLTVL.

On this clone: At one of its ends the junction is not consistent with the germline gene, which may arise from a read error. The chain recombines TRBV7-8 with TRBJ2-5, with a tentative D call TRBD2 (6 bases). CDR3 length: 12 amino acids. Germline V gene lookup returns CDR1 SGHVS and CDR2 FQNEAQ. In DNA, the CDR3 is TGTGCCAGCAGCATAGCGGCTGAGACCCAGTACTTC. This sequence encodes CASSIAAETQYF. The variable domain in full, with the rest retrieved from reference TRBV7-8 and TRBJ2-5, is GAGVSQSPRYKVAKRGQDVALRCDPISGHVSLFWYQQALGQGPEFLTYFQNEAQLDKSGLPSDRFFAERPEGSVSTLKIQRTQQEDSAVYLCASSIAAETQYFGPGTRLLVL.

The chain uses TRBV28 and TRBJ2-7, with 7 positions matching TRBD2. V was clipped by 5 bases and J by 6 bases; unmatched bases: 7. The V gene's germline CDR1 is MDHEN and CDR2 SYDVKM. The CDR3 covers 13 residues. CDR3 sequence reads: CASSGGGPPEQYF. The CDR3 nucleotides are TGTGCCAGCAGTGGGGGAGGGCCCCCCGAGCAGTACTTC.

The genes are TRBV7-2 and TRBJ1-1, with D tentatively TRBD1 (5 bases). V was pared by 5 bases and J by 1 base, with 8 bases between. The germline gives CDR1 SGHTA, CDR2 FQGNSA. This CDR3 contains 13 residues. The CDR3 is CASSTGQNTEAFF. In DNA, the CDR3 is TGTGCCAGCAGCACCGGACAGAACACTGAAGCTTTCTTT. Combining the CDR3 with reference TRBV7-2 and TRBJ1-1 gives the whole variable domain GAGVSQSPSNKVTEKGKDVELRCDPISGHTALYWYRQSLGQGLEFLIYFQGNSAPDKSGLPSDRFSAERTGGSVSTLTIQRTQQEDSAVYLCASSTGQNTEAFFGQGTRLTVV.

The chain has TRBV30 and TRBJ1-3; no firm D call. Germline lookup yields CDR1 GTSNPN and CDR2 SVGIG (reference sequence). V lost 8 bases and J lost 0, with 11 bases in between. The length of the CDR3 is 13 residues. CDR3 nucleotide sequence: TGTGCCGCAGACACCTACTCTGGAAACACCATATATTTT. Its translation is CAADTYSGNTIYF.

This rearrangement joins TRBV18 to TRBJ2-5; unclear D gene. The CDR3 has 13 residues. Germline lookup yields CDR1 KGHSH and CDR2 LQKENI. Trimming stripped 5 bases from V and 2 bases from J, with 9 bases between. In nucleotides, the CDR3 is TGTGCCAGCTCAATTCTACCTCAAGAGACCCAGTACTTC. Amino acids: CASSILPQETQYF.

This clone was picked up a small number of times. The chain recombines TRBV5-4 with TRBJ1-2, with no clear D. Germline loops: CDR1 SGHNT, CDR2 YYREEE (reference sequence). CDR3 length equals 15 residues. V gave up 0 bases and J gave up 0 bases, with 9 bases separating them. As DNA, the CDR3 is TGTGCCAGCAGCTTGGAACCGGGGACTAACTATGGCTACACCTTC. Its translation: CASSLEPGTNYGYTF.

The rearrangement uses TRBV6-5 and TRBJ2-4, with 8 positions matching TRBD2. Unmatched junction bases numbered 6, after V lost 5 bases and J lost 9 bases. Germline V lookup: CDR1 MNHEY, CDR2 SVGAGI. The CDR3 contains 13 residues. CDR3 bases: TGTGCCAGCAGTCCGGGACTAGGGAGCATTCAGTACTTC. Residues: CASSPGLGSIQYF.

V and J are TRBV7-9 and TRBJ1-2; 7 nucleotides match TRBD1. The CDR3 covers 14 residues. The germline V gene encodes CDR1 SEHNR and CDR2 FQNEAQ (reference sequence). J was trimmed by 7 bases and V by 8 bases; bases with no gene match: 13. The CDR3 nucleotides are TGTGCCAGCGCACTCACCAACGACAGGGCTGGCTACACCTTC. Its protein is CASALTNDRAGYTF. Full variable domain (outside the CDR3, taken from reference TRBV7-9 and TRBJ1-2): DTGVSQNPRHKITKRGQNVTFRCDPISEHNRLYWYRQTLGQGPEFLTYFQNEAQLEKSRLLSDRFSAERPKGSFSTLEIQRTEQGDSAMYLCASALTNDRAGYTFGSGTRLTVV.

Concerning this clone itself: An end of the junction does not agree with germline; a read error may underlie this. The chain combines TRBV2 with TRBJ2-7, with D perhaps TRBD1 (5 bases). CDR1 is SNHLY, CDR2 FYNNEI, per germline. CDR3 length: 13 amino acids. The CDR3, as DNA: TGTGCCAGCAGGGAAGAAACAGGATACGAGCAGTACTTC. Translated: CASREETGYEQYF.

This chain joins TRBV27 and TRBJ2-7, with TRBD1 matching over 7 bases. Germline V CDR1 and CDR2: MNHEY, SMNVEV (reference sequence). With 4 bases clipped from V and 2 bases from J, the junction kept 5 bases outside the gene matches. The CDR3 extends over 14 amino acids. The CDR3 reads CASSSRTGAYEQYF. The CDR3 DNA reads TGTGCCAGCAGTTCCCGGACAGGAGCCTACGAGCAGTACTTC.

This clone was detected only a few times. This chain connects TRBV9 to TRBJ2-7; 15 bases fit TRBD2. Germline CDR1 SGDLS, CDR2 YYNGEE. This CDR3 is built from 16 residues. V was clipped by 0 bases and J by 7 bases; unmatched bases: 5. The DNA for the CDR3 is TGTGCCAGCAGCGTAGGGACTAGCGGGGGGGTTTTTGAGCAGTACTTC. Translating gives CASSVGTSGGVFEQYF.

This clone has more than one count but fewer than ten. J is TRBJ1-1 and V is TRBV10-3, with 7 bases aligning to TRBD1. V lost 4 bases and J lost 1; bases outside the gene matches: 6. The CDR3 spans 15 residues. The V gene's germline CDR1 is ENHRY and CDR2 SYGVKD. This CDR3 reads CAISAQGITNTEAFF. DNA of the CDR3: TGTGCCATCAGTGCACAGGGGATAACGAACACTGAAGCTTTCTTT.

The V and J genes are TRBV2 and TRBJ2-5; 10 bases are shared with TRBD1. Per germline, CDR1 SNHLY and CDR2 FYNNEI. CDR3 size: 13 residues. Trimming cost V 11 bases and J 2 bases; bases outside gene matches: 5. Here the CDR3 DNA reads TGTGCCGGACAGGGGGACAGACAAGAGACCCAGTACTTC. Amino acid sequence: CAGQGDRQETQYF.